These T cell receptor beta chains were read from a single sample in a study of blood T cell repertoires in COVID-19. Sequenced by immunoSEQ multiplex PCR; TCRdb stores in-frame clones only, minus some. The table has about 12,000 clones, about 93% seen once; the top ten hold over 25%. The specimen sequenced was peripheral blood. The source is a woman in her 70s with active COVID-19. Each CDR3 is given with its conserved first and last residue. A D gene is named only where the DNA matches it firmly. Clone size appears in some rows only: once, few, many, or a class for an expanded clone.

d_gene	abundance	v_gene	j_gene	CDR3aa	CDR3nt
.	.	TRBV2	TRBJ2-5	CASSVGLSQETQYF	TGTGCCAGCAGTGTTGGACTAAGCCAAGAGACCCAGTACTTC
TRBD1	few	TRBV12-3/TRBV12-4	TRBJ2-7	CASSGQGWEEQYF	TGTGCCAGCAGCGGACAGGGCTGGGAAGAGCAGTACTTC
.	.	TRBV14	TRBJ2-5	CASSQGPQRRETQYF	TGTGCCAGCAGCCAAGGCCCCCAGCGGCGAGAGACCCAGTACTTC
TRBD1	.	TRBV12-5	TRBJ1-4	CASGLVLRGLPLKLFF	TGTGCTAGTGGTTTGGTACTTAGGGGGCTCCCGCTGAAACTGTTTTTT
.	.	TRBV18	TRBJ2-2	CASSQSQGFTGELFF	TGTGCCAGCTCACAGAGCCAGGGTTTCACCGGGGAGCTGTTTTTT
TRBD2	.	TRBV3-1/TRBV3-2	TRBJ2-7	CASSQSSGRSYEQYF	TGTGCCAGCAGCCAGAGTAGCGGGAGATCCTACGAGCAGTACTTC
.	.	TRBV6-5	TRBJ1-5	CASSYSSSNQPQHF	TGTGCCAGCAGTTACTCGAGCAGCAATCAGCCCCAGCATTTT
.	.	TRBV9	TRBJ1-1	CASSASIQGANTEAFF	TGTGCCAGCAGCGCCTCCATACAGGGAGCGAACACTGAAGCTTTCTTT
.	.	TRBV2	TRBJ1-5	CASSENSNQPQHF	TGTGCCAGCAGTGAGAATAGTAATCAGCCCCAGCATTTT
TRBD1	.	TRBV7-9	TRBJ2-3	CASSRAGGATDTQYF	TGTGCCAGCAGCCGAGCAGGGGGCGCGACAGATACGCAGTATTTT
.	.	TRBV4-2	TRBJ2-3	CASSQDRAWGTDTQYF	TGTGCCAGCAGCCAAGATCGAGCGTGGGGCACAGATACGCAGTATTTT
.	.	TRBV9	TRBJ2-2	CASSVPGAGELFF	TGTGCCAGCAGCGTACCAGGGGCCGGGGAGCTGTTTTTT
TRBD2	.	TRBV11-2	TRBJ2-1	CASTRSTGTSDYNEQFF	TGTGCCAGCACCCGATCGACCGGGACTAGCGATTACAATGAGCAGTTCTTC
TRBD2	.	TRBV7-2	TRBJ2-3	CASSFAGADTQYF	TGTGCCAGCAGCTTCGCGGGGGCAGATACGCAGTATTTT
.	.	TRBV11-3	TRBJ2-2	CASSPSGVSTGELFF	TGTGCCAGCAGCCCATCGGGAGTATCGACCGGGGAGCTGTTTTTT
.	.	TRBV2	TRBJ2-7	CASREGGAQGYEQYF	TGTGCCAGCAGGGAGGGTGGGGCGCAAGGCTACGAGCAGTACTTC
.	few	TRBV7-9	TRBJ1-4	CASSPSQGGNEKLFF	TGTGCCAGCAGCCCTTCACAGGGCGGTAATGAAAAACTGTTTTTT
TRBD1	once	TRBV6-6	TRBJ1-2	CATADRVEAYTF	TGTGCCACCGCCGACAGGGTTGAGGCCTACACCTTC
.	.	TRBV14	TRBJ2-2	CASSQVTATNTGELFF	TGTGCCAGCAGCCAAGTTACAGCTACGAACACCGGGGAGCTGTTTTTT
TRBD1	.	TRBV7-8	TRBJ1-3	CASSSLRRPGQSSGNTIYF	TGTGCCAGCAGCTCACTTAGGCGCCCGGGACAGAGCTCTGGAAACACCATATATTTT
TRBD1	.	TRBV4-3	TRBJ2-1	CASSQFQGQGAQNEQFF	TGCGCCAGCAGCCAATTCCAGGGACAGGGGGCTCAAAATGAGCAGTTCTTC
TRBD1	.	TRBV15	TRBJ2-3	CATRQRTGGTDTQYF	TGTGCCACCAGACAAAGGACAGGGGGCACAGATACGCAGTATTTT
TRBD1	.	TRBV19	TRBJ2-1	CATRGTGTDEQFF	TGTGCCACCAGGGGGACAGGGACTGATGAGCAGTTCTTC
.	.	TRBV6-6	TRBJ1-3	CACGGVSGNTIYF	TGTGCCTGCGGCGGGGTCTCTGGAAACACCATATATTTT
.	.	TRBV29-1	TRBJ1-1	CSVRIGEWRAFF	TGCAGCGTTCGTATTGGGGAGTGGAGAGCTTTCTTT
.	.	TRBV4-3	TRBJ2-1	CASSQDRLAEQFF	TGCGCCAGCAGCCAAGATCGGCTAGCCGAGCAGTTCTTC
.	.	TRBV5-1	TRBJ2-5	CASSRRGIQETQYF	TGCGCCAGCAGCCGTAGAGGCATCCAAGAGACCCAGTACTTC
TRBD1	.	TRBV5-1	TRBJ1-4	CASRSEGGLNEKLFF	TGCGCCAGCAGATCTGAAGGGGGCCTTAATGAAAAACTGTTTTTT
TRBD1	.	TRBV14	TRBJ2-3	CASSQGGQGYTDTQYF	TGTGCCAGCAGCCAGGGGGGACAGGGATACACAGATACGCAGTATTTT